The 14 T cell receptor beta chains presented below share a single source sample, sequenced in a study of patients and donors after allogeneic stem cell transplantation (dated by TCRdb to the early 2020s). The library was built by means of RT-PCR. Instrument on record: NextSeq 550. TCRdb cleaned the public reads at Q25 with fastp, built clones with MiXCR and kept in-frame beta chains. Under each unique CDR3 protein, matching rows form one entry showing the most common genes and DNA. Here the sample has around 90,000 distinct CDR3 sequences; about 48% occur a single time. Roughly three fifths of the sample is held by the ten biggest clonotypes. Sequencing input: blood, either unsorted or a sorted T cell fraction (not recorded which). All receptors derive from a human donor who was either an allogeneic HSCT recipient or a stem cell or donor lymphocyte infusion donor (not recorded which). It is not recorded whose cells these are; they may come from a transplant donor.

This clonotype was picked up a small number of times. The rearrangement uses TRBV28 and TRBJ1-4; possible D gene TRBD1, 5 bases. The CDR3 is 11 amino acids. From germline, CDR1 is MDHEN and CDR2 SYDVKM. V lost 6 bases, J lost 10 bases, and 9 bases lay in between. CDR3 nucleotide sequence: TGTGCCAGCAGCAAAGGGGCAAAACTGTTTTTT. Protein: CASSKGAKLFF.

This clonotype came up a few times. This chain links TRBV10-3 with TRBJ1-2; D remains unclear. V lost 0 bases to trimming and J lost 4 bases, with 6 bases between them. Germline loops: CDR1 ENHRY, CDR2 SYGVKD. This CDR3 comprises 13 residues. CDR3 DNA: TGTGCCATCAGTGAGTCCCCACCCTATGGCTACACCTTC. The encoded protein is CAISESPPYGYTF.

This clonotype was seen a handful of times. J is TRBJ1-6 and V is TRBV27, with 9 bases fitting TRBD1. The V segment lost 5 bases and the J segment 0 bases; nucleotides outside the gene matches: 5. CDR1 and CDR2 from the germline V gene are MNHEY and SMNVEV (reference sequence). This CDR3 has 17 residues. The CDR3 region is CASSPGQGSSYNSPLHF. The DNA of the CDR3 is TGTGCCAGCAGTCCCGGACAGGGGAGCTCCTATAATTCACCCCTCCACTTT.

The genes are TRBV12-3 or TRBV12-4 and TRBJ1-1; D gene uncertain. V lost 8 bases and J lost 6, with 16 bases in between. The length of the CDR3 is 13 residues. CDR3 protein: CASGEGLRAEAFF. CDR3 coding DNA: TGTGCCAGCGGAGAGGGATTGAGGGCTGAAGCTTTCTTT.

The V call is TRBV6-5, the J call TRBJ1-4; D is undetermined. The germline V and J ends were trimmed by 0 bases and 4 bases, with 9 bases remaining between them. Per germline, CDR1 MNHEY and CDR2 SVGAGI. CDR3 size: 15 residues. CDR3 sequence (DNA): TGTGCCAGCAGTTACTCGGCAGTACGTAATGAAAAACTGTTTTTT. Residues: CASSYSAVRNEKLFF.

This clonotype was found a few times. The genes are TRBV6-1 and TRBJ1-5; possibly TRBD1 for D (5 bases). The CDR3 contains 16 residues. Germline values: CDR1 MNHNS, CDR2 SASEGT. V lost 7 bases to trimming and J lost 3 bases, with 19 bases between them. The CDR3 bases are TGTGCCAGCACCCCTCACCTGGCGGGGGACAATCAGCCCCAGCATTTT. This sequence encodes CASTPHLAGDNQPQHF.

V and J are TRBV28 and TRBJ1-1; tentatively, D is TRBD1 (5 bases). The length of the CDR3 is 11 residues. Germline CDR1 MDHEN, CDR2 SYDVKM. V shed 8 bases and J shed 1 base, with 5 bases lying between them. The CDR3 region has the DNA TGTGCCAGCGGACAGAACACTGAAGCTTTCTTT. Its protein is CASGQNTEAFF.

The rearrangement uses TRBV4-2 and TRBJ2-2; D is ambiguous. The CDR3 spans 13 residues. Germline CDR1 LGHNA, CDR2 YNFKEQ. Trimming took 2 bases from V and 10 from J, leaving 11 bases between them. The chain's CDR3 is CASSQPDRTELFF. The DNA of the CDR3 is TGTGCCAGCAGCCAACCGGATCGTACGGAGCTGTTTTTT.

This clonotype was found a few times. J is TRBJ1-2 and V is TRBV12-3 or TRBV12-4; D gene ambiguous. The CDR3 sequence is 13 residues long. Trimming removed 1 base from V and 8 bases from J, with 11 bases in between. DNA for the CDR3: TGTGCCAGCAGTTTAGGGGTCCCCTCGGGCTACACCTTC. Its translation is CASSLGVPSGYTF.

This clonotype was seen more than once but under ten times. This chain uses TRBV12-3 or TRBV12-4 with TRBJ1-5, with 7 nucleotides matching TRBD1. Trimming removed 8 bases from V and 5 bases from J; junction bases left unmatched: 6. This CDR3 is 13 amino acids long. CDR3 sequence: CASGGGGHQPQHF. The CDR3 bases are TGTGCCAGCGGGGGAGGGGGCCATCAGCCCCAGCATTTT.

The CDR3 bases are TGTGCCAGCAGTTCCACCCCGACAGGTACTGAAGCTTTCTTT. As protein: CASSSTPTGTEAFF. The chain carries TRBV6-5 and TRBJ1-1; the D gene is possibly TRBD1 (6 bases). The germline gives CDR1 MNHEY, CDR2 SVGAGI. V shed 4 bases and J shed 5 bases, with 14 bases lying between them. This CDR3 region has 14 residues.

V and J are TRBV5-1 and TRBJ1-6; no clear D. This CDR3 contains 12 residues. Between the trimmed V and J ends, which lost 1 base and 8 bases, there was a span of 4 bases. Germline CDR1 SGHRS, CDR2 YFSETQ. This CDR3 is CASSLSYSPLHF. The CDR3 DNA reads as TGCGCCAGCAGCTTGAGCTATTCACCCCTCCACTTT.

The chain combines TRBV12-3 or TRBV12-4 with TRBJ1-1; D perhaps matches TRBD1 (6 bases). The CDR3 is 13 amino acids. V lost 6 bases and J lost 1, with 9 bases in between. The CDR3 here is CASRWTENTEAFF. In DNA, the CDR3 is TGTGCCAGCAGGTGGACAGAGAACACTGAAGCTTTCTTT.

In its sample, this clonotype was seen a few times. This chain joins TRBV28 and TRBJ1-2; 7 positions match TRBD1. The CDR3 contains 14 residues. The V gene end was trimmed by 5 bases and the J gene end by 4 bases; junction bases not matched to a gene: 7. Germline V gene data show CDR1 as MDHEN and CDR2 as SYDVKM. The DNA of the CDR3 is TGTGCCAGCAGTGTAACAGGGGATGGCTATGGCTACACCTTC. It translates to CASSVTGDGYGYTF.